A few counts support the clone carrying this T cell receptor beta chain. This entry is derived from a study of blood T cell repertoires in COVID-19. Study-wide background: T cells, B-cell-depleted T cells, or PBMCs provided the cDNA or gDNA that served as material.

Per the original data handling: Reference gene primer amplification in the assay estimated nucleated cell counts. Clones were sequenced by immunoSEQ multiplex PCR, and TCRdb holds only the in-frame ones, with some missing. V, J and clone size are those of that table, while D and trimming were read from the DNA. Here the sample spans approximately 200,000 clones, 70% to 90% being singletons. Germline lookup yields CDR1 MDHEN and CDR2 SYDVKM. Trimming left V 3 bases short and J 6 bases short, with 11 bases between. CDR3 size: 14 residues. Enrollment of patients from Seattle took place during active infection, with longitudinal follow-up.

This receptor was identified in a man younger than 40 with COVID-19, enrolled during active disease. Specimen: peripheral blood. V gene TRBV28 combines with J gene TRBJ1-4, with D possibly TRBD1 on 6 matching bases. CDR3 region: CASSLGGRDEKLFF. DNA for the CDR3: TGTGCCAGCAGTTTGGGGGGGCGGGATGAAAAACTGTTTTTT.